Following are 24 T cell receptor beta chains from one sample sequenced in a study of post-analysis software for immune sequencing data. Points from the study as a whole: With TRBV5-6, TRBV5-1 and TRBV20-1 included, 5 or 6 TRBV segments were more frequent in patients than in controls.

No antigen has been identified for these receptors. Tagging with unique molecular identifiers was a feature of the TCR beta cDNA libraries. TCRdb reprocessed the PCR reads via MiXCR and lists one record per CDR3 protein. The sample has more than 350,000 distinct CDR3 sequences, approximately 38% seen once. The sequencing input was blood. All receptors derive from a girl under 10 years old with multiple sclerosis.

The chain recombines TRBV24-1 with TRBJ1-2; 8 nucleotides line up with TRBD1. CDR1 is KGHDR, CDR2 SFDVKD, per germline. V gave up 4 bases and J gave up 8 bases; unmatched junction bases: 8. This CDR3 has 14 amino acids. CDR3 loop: CATSDRDRPRGYTF. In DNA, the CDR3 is TGTGCCACCAGTGACCGGGACAGGCCTCGCGGCTACACCTTC.

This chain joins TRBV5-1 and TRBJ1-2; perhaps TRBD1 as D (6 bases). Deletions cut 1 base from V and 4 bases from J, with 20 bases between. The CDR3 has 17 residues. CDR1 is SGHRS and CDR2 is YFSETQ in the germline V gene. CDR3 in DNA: TGCGCCAGCAGCTTGTATACAGGGCCCTACTCGGGCTATGGCTACACCTTC. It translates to CASSLYTGPYSGYGYTF.

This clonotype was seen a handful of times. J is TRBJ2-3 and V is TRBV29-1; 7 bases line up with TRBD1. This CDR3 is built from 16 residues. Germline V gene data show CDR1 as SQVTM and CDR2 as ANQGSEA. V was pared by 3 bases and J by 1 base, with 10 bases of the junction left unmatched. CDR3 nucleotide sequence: TGCAGCGTTGATATCTCCGGGACAGACCGCACAGATACGCAGTATTTT. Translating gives CSVDISGTDRTDTQYF.

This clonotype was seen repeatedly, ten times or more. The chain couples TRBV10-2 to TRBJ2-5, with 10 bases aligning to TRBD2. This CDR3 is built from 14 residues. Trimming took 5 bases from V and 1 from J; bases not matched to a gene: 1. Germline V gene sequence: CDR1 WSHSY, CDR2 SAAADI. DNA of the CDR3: TGCGCCAGCAGTCGGACTAGCGGCCAAGAGACCCAGTACTTC. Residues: CASSRTSGQETQYF.

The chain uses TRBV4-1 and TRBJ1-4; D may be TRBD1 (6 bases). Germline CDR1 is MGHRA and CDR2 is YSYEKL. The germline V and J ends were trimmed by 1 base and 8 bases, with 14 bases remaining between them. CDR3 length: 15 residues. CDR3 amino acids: CASSQGPQGIEKLFF. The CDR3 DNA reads TGCGCCAGCAGCCAAGGTCCACAGGGTATCGAAAAACTGTTTTTT.

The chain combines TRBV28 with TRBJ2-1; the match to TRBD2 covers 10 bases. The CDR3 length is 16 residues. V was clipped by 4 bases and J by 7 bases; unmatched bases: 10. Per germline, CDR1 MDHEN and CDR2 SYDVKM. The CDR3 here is CASSSPGTSDWNEQFF. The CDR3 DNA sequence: TGTGCCAGCAGTTCCCCCGGGACTAGCGATTGGAATGAGCAGTTCTTC.

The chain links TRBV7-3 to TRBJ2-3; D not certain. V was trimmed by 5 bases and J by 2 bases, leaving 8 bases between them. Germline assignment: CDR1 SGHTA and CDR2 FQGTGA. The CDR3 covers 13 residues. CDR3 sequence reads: CASSPDHTDTQYF. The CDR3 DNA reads TGTGCCAGCAGCCCGGACCACACAGATACGCAGTATTTT.

The CDR3 nucleotides are TGCAGTGCTAGGCTAGAGACCTACAATGAGCAGTTCTTC. Amino acid sequence: CSARLETYNEQFF. The chain combines TRBV20-1 with TRBJ2-1; no definite D call. Germline CDR1 DFQATT, CDR2 SNEGSKA (reference sequence). Trimming pared 3 bases from V and 2 bases from J, leaving 8 bases between. This CDR3 is built from 13 residues.

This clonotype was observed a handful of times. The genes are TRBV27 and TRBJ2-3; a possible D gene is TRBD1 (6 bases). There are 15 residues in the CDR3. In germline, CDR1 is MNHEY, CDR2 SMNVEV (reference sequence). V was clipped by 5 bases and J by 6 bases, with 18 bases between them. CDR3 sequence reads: CASSPGGWAFDTQYF. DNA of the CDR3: TGTGCCAGCAGTCCTGGGGGCTGGGCGTTTGATACGCAGTATTTT.

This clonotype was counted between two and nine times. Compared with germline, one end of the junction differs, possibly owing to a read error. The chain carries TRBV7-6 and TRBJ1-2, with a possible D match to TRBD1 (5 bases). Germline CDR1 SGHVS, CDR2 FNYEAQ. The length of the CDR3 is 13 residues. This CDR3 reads CTSSLGGDYGYTF. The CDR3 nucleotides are TGTACCAGCAGCTTGGGGGGTGACTATGGCTACACCTTC.

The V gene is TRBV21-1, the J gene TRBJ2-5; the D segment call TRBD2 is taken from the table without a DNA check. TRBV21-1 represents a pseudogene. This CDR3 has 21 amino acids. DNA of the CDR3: TGTGCCAGCAGCAAGAAGGAAGGACTAGCGGGAGGACAAACCCTCCAAGAGACCCAGTACTTC. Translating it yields CASSKKEGLAGGQTLQETQYF.

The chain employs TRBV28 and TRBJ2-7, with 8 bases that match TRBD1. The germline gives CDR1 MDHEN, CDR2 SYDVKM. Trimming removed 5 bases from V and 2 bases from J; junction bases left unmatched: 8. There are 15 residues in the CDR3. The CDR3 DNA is TGTGCCAGCAGTCCTCCGGGACAGGTTACCTACGAGCAGTACTTC. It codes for CASSPPGQVTYEQYF.

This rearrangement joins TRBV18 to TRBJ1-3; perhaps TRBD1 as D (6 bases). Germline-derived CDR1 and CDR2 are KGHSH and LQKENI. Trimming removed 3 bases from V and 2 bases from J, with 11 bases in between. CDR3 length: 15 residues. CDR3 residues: CASSPRTGTGNTIYF. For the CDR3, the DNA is TGTGCCAGCTCACCGCGAACAGGGACTGGAAACACCATATATTTT.

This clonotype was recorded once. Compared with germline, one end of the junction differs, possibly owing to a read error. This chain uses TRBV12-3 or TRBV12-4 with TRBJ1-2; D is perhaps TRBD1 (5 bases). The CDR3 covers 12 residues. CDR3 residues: CASARVSYGCTF. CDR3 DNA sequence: TGTGCCAGCGCCAGGGTTTCCTATGGCTGCACCTTC.

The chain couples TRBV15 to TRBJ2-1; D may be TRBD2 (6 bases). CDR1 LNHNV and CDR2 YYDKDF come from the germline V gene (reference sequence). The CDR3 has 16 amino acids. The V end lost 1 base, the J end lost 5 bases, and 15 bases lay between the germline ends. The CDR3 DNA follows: TGTGCCACCAGCAGAGGAGGAGGGAATCGCCACAATGAGCAGTTCTTC. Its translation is CATSRGGGNRHNEQFF. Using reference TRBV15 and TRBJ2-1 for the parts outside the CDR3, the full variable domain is DAMVIQNPRYQVTQFGKPVTLSCSQTLNHNVMYWYQQKSSQAPKLLFHYYDKDFNNEADTPDNFQSRRPNTSFCFLDIRSPGLGDTAMYLCATSRGGGNRHNEQFFGPGTRLTVL.

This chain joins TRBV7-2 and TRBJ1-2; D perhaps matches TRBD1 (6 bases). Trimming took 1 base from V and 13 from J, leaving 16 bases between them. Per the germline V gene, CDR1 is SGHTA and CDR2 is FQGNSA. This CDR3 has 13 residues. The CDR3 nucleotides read TGTGCCAGCAGCTTAGTCCGGACAGACCTCTCCACCTTC. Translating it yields CASSLVRTDLSTF.

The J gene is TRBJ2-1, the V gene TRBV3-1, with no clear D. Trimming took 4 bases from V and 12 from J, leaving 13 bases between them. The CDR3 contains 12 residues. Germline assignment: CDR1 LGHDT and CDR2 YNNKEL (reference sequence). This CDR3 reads CASSPSPGGQFF. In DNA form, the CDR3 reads TGTGCCAGCAGCCCCTCCCCGGGTGGGCAGTTCTTC.

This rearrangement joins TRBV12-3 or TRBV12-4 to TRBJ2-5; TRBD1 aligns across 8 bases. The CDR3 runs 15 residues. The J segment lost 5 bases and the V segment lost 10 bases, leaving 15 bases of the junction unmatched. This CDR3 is CATKKSGTGMETQYF. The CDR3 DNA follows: TGTGCCACCAAGAAATCCGGGACAGGAATGGAGACCCAGTACTTC.

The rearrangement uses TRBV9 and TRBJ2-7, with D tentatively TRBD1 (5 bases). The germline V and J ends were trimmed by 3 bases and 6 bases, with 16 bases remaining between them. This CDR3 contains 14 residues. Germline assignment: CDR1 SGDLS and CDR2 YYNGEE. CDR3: CASSADEGAGEQYF. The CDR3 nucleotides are TGTGCCAGCAGCGCAGATGAAGGGGCCGGCGAGCAGTACTTC.

In DNA form, the CDR3 reads TGCAGCGTGACGGGAACCAGCGGCTCCTACGAGCAGTACTTC. As protein: CSVTGTSGSYEQYF. V is TRBV29-1 and J is TRBJ2-7, with D tentatively TRBD2 (5 bases). The CDR3 covers 14 residues. CDR1 and CDR2 (germline): SQVTM, ANQGSEA. The germline V and J ends were trimmed by 6 bases and 0 bases, with 15 bases remaining between them.

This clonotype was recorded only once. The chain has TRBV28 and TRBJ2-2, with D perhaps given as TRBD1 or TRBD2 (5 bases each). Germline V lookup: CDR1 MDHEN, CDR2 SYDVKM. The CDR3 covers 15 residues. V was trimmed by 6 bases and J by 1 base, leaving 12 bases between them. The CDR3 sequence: CASRDQGRNTGELFF. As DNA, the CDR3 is TGTGCCAGCAGGGACCAGGGACGGAACACCGGGGAGCTGTTTTTT.

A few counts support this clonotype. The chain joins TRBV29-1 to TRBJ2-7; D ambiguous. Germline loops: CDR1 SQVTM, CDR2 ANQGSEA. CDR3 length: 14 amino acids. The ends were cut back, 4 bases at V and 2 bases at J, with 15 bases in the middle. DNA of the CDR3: TGCAGCGTTGCCCATGCGACGGAGACCTACGAGCAGTACTTC. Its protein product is CSVAHATETYEQYF.

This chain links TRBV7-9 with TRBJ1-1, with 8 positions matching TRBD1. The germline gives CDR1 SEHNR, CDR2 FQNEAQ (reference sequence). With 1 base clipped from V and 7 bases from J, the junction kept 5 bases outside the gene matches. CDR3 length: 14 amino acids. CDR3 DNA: TGTGCCAGCAGCTTAGTCCCCGGACAGGGTGAAGCTTTCTTT. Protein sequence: CASSLVPGQGEAFF.

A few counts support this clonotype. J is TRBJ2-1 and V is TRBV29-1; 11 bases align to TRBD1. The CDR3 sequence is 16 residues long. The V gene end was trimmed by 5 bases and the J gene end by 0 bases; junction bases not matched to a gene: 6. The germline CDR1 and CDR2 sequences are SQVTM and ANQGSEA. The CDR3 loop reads CSVTRDRGNSYNEQFF. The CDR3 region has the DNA TGCAGCGTTACCCGGGACAGGGGGAACTCCTACAATGAGCAGTTCTTC.